The present T cell receptor (beta chain) was sequenced within a study of blood T cell repertoires in COVID-19. Across the study: Sites in the United States, Italy and Spain provided acute and convalescent COVID-19 samples. The cDNA or gDNA used as material had been derived from T cells, B-cell-depleted T cells, or PBMCs.

The CDR3 is made up of 14 amino acids. Trimming removed 0 bases from V and 4 bases from J, with 10 bases in between. The germline V gene has CDR1 SGDLS and CDR2 YYNGEE. Per the original methods: The authors estimated nucleated cell counts from reference gene primer amplification. Repertoires were generated with immunoSEQ multiplex PCR, while TCRdb's copy carries only in-frame clones and drops some. The V and J calls and clone size were taken over from that table, and D and trimming were inferred from the DNA. The table includes about 260,000 clones, 75% to 90% detected once. This chain joins TRBV9 and TRBJ1-1; D is perhaps TRBD1 (5 bases). This TCR derives from a man in his thirties or forties with active or convalescent COVID-19. Sequenced input: peripheral blood. CDR3 protein: CASSVGGGGTEAFF. In DNA form, the CDR3 reads TGTGCCAGCAGCGTAGGTGGGGGGGGCACTGAAGCTTTCTTT.